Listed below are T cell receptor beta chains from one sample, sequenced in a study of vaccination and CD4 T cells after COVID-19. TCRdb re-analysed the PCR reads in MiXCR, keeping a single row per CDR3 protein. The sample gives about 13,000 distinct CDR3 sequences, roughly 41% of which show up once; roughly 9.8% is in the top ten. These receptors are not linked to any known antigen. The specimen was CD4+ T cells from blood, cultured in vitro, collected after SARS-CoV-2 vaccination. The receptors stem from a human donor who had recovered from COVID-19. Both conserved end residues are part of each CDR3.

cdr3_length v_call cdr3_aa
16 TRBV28 CASSSWTGEGAETQYF
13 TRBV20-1 CSASGRLNTEAFF
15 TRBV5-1 CASSSSGSSYNEQFF
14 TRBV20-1 CSAQLGGGWETQYF
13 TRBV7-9 CASSTGNTGELFF
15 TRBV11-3 CASSLRQGSSYEQYF
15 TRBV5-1 CASSLGLAGQETQYF
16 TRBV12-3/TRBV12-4 CASSGRGTGGSGELFF
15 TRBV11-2 CASSPRVGTGLGYTF
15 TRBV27 CASSSAGGERSPLHF
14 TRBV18 CASSPPLRDSTQYF
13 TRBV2 CASSQQGNYGYTF
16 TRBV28 CASSTPRGGANYGYTF
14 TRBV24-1 CATSDWKNSGGYTF
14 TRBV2 CASSEARQPYGYTF
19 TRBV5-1 CASSSPVRSGTRNTGELFF
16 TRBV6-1 CASSAPAIWAGDGYTF
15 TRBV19 CASSMMGQVNQPQHF
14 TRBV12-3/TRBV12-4 CASSGGGRISEQYF
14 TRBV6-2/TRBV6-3 CASTGDNSNQPQHF
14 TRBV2 CASSPVGGRDGYTF
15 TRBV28 CASSLVRDMNQPQHF
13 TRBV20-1 CSARTGQNSPLHF